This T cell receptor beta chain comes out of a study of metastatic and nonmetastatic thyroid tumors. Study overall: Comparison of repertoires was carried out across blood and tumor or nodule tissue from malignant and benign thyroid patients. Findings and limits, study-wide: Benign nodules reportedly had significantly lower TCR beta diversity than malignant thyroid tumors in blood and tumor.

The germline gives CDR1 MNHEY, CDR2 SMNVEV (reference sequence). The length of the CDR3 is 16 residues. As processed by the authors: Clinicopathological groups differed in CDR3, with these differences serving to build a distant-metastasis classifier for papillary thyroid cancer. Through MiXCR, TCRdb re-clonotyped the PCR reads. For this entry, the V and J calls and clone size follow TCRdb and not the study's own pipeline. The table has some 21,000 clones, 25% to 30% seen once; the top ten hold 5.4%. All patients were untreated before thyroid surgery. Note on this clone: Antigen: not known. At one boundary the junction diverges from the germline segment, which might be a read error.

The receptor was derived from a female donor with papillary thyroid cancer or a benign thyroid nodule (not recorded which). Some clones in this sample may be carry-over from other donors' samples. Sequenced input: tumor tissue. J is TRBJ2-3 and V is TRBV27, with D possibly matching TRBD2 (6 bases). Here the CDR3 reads CASRAIGGEVTDMQYF. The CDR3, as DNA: TGTGCCAGCAGGGCCATTGGCGGGGAAGTCACAGATATGCAGTATTTT.